Described below is a single TCR beta chain sequence and its context. V was trimmed by 5 bases and J by 7 bases, leaving 15 bases between them. The CDR3 extends over 14 amino acids. Germline V lookup: CDR1 MNHEY, CDR2 SVGAGI. The sample originates from a study of lymphopenia after photon versus proton radiotherapy. Repertoires were generated with immunoSEQ multiplex PCR, while TCRdb's copy carries only in-frame clones and drops some. The sample lists almost 25,000 clones, roughly 85% occurring once. The starting material was peripheral blood, obtained from a patient treated with proton-based radiotherapy. The TCR comes from a woman in her 70s with pancreatic cancer. The chain recombines TRBV6-5 with TRBJ2-1; D tentatively reads TRBD1 or TRBD2 (5 bases each). The CDR3 DNA reads as TGTGCCAGCAGTAAGGGACGAAGGGGAAATGAGCAGTTCTTC. Protein sequence: CASSKGRRGNEQFF.